This T cell receptor (beta chain) was captured by sequencing in a study of CD8 T cells in ankylosing spondylitis. Study observations and caveats: A motif of 7 to 9 highly homologous TCR beta variants was seen as apparently characteristic of ankylosing spondylitis blood. In peripheral blood, disease-linked CD8+ clones occurred at relatively low frequencies.

This clonotype has a count of ten or more. The antigen is not known. The CDR3 contains 15 residues. Germline CDR1 and CDR2: MGHRA and YSYEKL. The V and J ends lost 3 bases and 6 bases, in that order; junction bases with no gene match: 8. Quantitative 5'-RACE with molecular barcodes generated TCR beta libraries. TCRdb called the 5' RACE reads again in MiXCR, with one record for every CDR3 protein. Of approximately 520,000 distinct CDR3 sequences listed, approximately 5.3% are singletons. This rearrangement joins TRBV4-1 to TRBJ1-1; TRBD1 matches at 9 bases. Sequenced material: blood, either unsorted or a sorted T cell fraction (not recorded which). This TCR was recovered from a male donor with ankylosing spondylitis. The CDR3: CASSHARQGGAEAFF. The CDR3 DNA follows: TGCGCCAGCAGCCATGCTCGACAGGGGGGTGCTGAAGCTTTCTTT.